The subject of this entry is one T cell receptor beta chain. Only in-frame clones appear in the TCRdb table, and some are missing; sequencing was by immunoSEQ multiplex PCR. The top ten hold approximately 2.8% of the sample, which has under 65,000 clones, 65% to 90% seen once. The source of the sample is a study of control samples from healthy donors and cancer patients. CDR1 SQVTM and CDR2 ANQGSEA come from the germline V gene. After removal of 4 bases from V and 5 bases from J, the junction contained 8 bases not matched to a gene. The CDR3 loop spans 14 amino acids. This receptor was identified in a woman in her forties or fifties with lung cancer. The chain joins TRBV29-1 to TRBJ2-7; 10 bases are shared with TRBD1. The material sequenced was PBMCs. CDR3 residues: CSVGWDRGRDEQYF. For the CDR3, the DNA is TGCAGCGTTGGATGGGACAGGGGAAGGGACGAGCAGTACTTC.